This record looks at one T cell receptor (beta chain) sequence and its context. Its specificity is not known. V was shortened by 1 base and J by 10 bases, with 17 bases between the two germline ends. The CDR3 totals 15 residues. The germline gives CDR1 MGHRA, CDR2 YSYEKL. Sequencing used immunoSEQ multiplex PCR; TCRdb keeps in-frame clones, though not all of them. This table has around 2,100,000 clones, over 85% appearing once. This record comes from a study of shared clonotypes between healthy human individuals. General study results and limits: Naive CD4 clonotype sharing across several donors was 4% to 5%.

Naive CD8 cells lacked CD45RO and underwent positive selection for CCR7, leaving out terminally differentiated effector memory CD45RA+ cells. This chain connects TRBV4-1 to TRBJ2-1; D ambiguous. The sample comprised naive CD8+ T cells sorted from blood. The sequence derives from a man aged 18 to 35 in good health. The CDR3 region has the DNA TGCGCCAGCAGCCAAGGGCCCCCCCAGCTTTCGGAGCAGTTCTTC. This encodes CASSQGPPQLSEQFF.